These 27 T cell receptor beta chains came from one sample sequenced in a study of CD8 T cells in Susac syndrome. When the RNA was reverse transcribed, random hexamers were used with an input of about 0.45 to 1 ug. Using its own MiXCR run on the immunoSEQ multiplex PCR reads, TCRdb lists one record per CDR3 protein. The sample includes 120,000 or so distinct CDR3 sequences, approximately 96% of them seen just once. Sequenced input: CD8+ T cells from PBMCs. The receptors were sampled from a human donor with Susac syndrome.

CDR3 coding DNA: TGTGCCAGCAGTTCGCAGGGGGCACTGGATGAGCAGTACTTC. Translated, it gives CASSSQGALDEQYF. The V and J genes are TRBV12-3 or TRBV12-4 and TRBJ2-7; 8 bases map to TRBD1. V shed 4 bases and J 7 bases; nucleotides not matched to a gene: 9. The CDR3 loop spans 14 amino acids.

The rearrangement uses TRBV29-1 and TRBJ2-5, with D possibly TRBD2 on 6 matching bases. V lost 1 base and J lost 5, with 11 bases in between. The CDR3 is made up of 13 amino acids. The germline CDR1 and CDR2 sequences are SQVTM and ANQGSEA. The CDR3 spells CSVEAGVGETQYF. The CDR3 DNA is TGCAGCGTTGAAGCGGGGGTGGGTGAGACCCAGTACTTC.

This clonotype appeared once. The chain links TRBV20-1 to TRBJ2-1, with D perhaps being TRBD1 or TRBD2 (5 bases each). Germline CDR1 is DFQATT and CDR2 is SNEGSKA (reference sequence). This CDR3 has 12 amino acids. The V end lost 6 bases, the J end lost 7 bases, and 13 bases lay between the germline ends. The CDR3, as DNA: TGCAGTGCGACAGATTGGAGGAATGAGCAGTTCTTC. It encodes CSATDWRNEQFF.

The chain joins TRBV7-8 to TRBJ2-3, with 10 bases lining up with TRBD1. V was pared by 5 bases and J by 7 bases, with 9 bases of the junction left unmatched. The CDR3 loop spans 15 amino acids. The V gene's germline CDR1 is SGHVS and CDR2 FQNEAQ. CDR3 coding DNA: TGTGCCAGCAGCCTATTAAGACAGGGGGCAAATACGCAGTATTTT. Translation gives CASSLLRQGANTQYF. The full variable domain, with the rest looked up from reference TRBV7-8 and TRBJ2-3, is GAGVSQSPRYKVAKRGQDVALRCDPISGHVSLFWYQQALGQGPEFLTYFQNEAQLDKSGLPSDRFFAERPEGSVSTLKIQRTQQEDSAVYLCASSLLRQGANTQYFGPGTRLTVL.

The rearrangement links TRBV7-8 to TRBJ2-7, with unresolved D. Germline lookup yields CDR1 SGHVS and CDR2 FQNEAQ. V was shortened by 3 bases and J by 3 bases, with 12 bases between the two germline ends. The CDR3 covers 14 residues. The CDR3 region has the DNA TGTGCCAGCAGCTTGATGAGCCCCCGCTACGAGCAGTACTTC. Translating it yields CASSLMSPRYEQYF.

V gene TRBV30 combines with J gene TRBJ1-1; D is unclear. This CDR3 comprises 13 residues. Trimming cost V 0 bases and J 3 bases, with 8 bases left between them. Per germline, CDR1 GTSNPN and CDR2 SVGIG (reference sequence). The CDR3 DNA sequence: TGTGCCTGGAGTGTCCCCGGGGACACTGAAGCTTTCTTT. It is translated as CAWSVPGDTEAFF.

The rearrangement links TRBV20-1 to TRBJ1-6; D is undetermined. CDR1 DFQATT and CDR2 SNEGSKA come from the germline V gene (reference sequence). This CDR3 is built from 10 residues. V dropped 4 bases and J dropped 17 bases, with 12 bases sitting between them. CDR3 loop: CSAKGHGVHF. CDR3 nucleotide sequence: TGCAGTGCTAAGGGTCACGGCGTCCACTTT.

The chain is built from TRBV13 and TRBJ2-7; D perhaps matches TRBD2 (6 bases). Trimming removed 1 base from V and 0 bases from J, with 13 bases in between. The germline V gene encodes CDR1 PRHDT and CDR2 FYEKMQ (reference sequence). The CDR3 is made up of 16 amino acids. As DNA, the CDR3 is TGTGCCAGCAGCTTAGCGGGCGGGGACCCCTCCTACGAGCAGTACTTC. Translating it yields CASSLAGGDPSYEQYF.

This sequence joins TRBV15 and TRBJ1-2, with D tentatively TRBD1 (5 bases). Germline CDR1 and CDR2: LNHNV and YYDKDF (reference sequence). The CDR3 sequence is 20 residues long. Deletions cut 3 bases from V and 0 bases from J, with 26 bases between. CDR3 nucleotides: TGTGCCACCAGCAGTGGCCAGGGTTTTTATCCTACCTATTCTAACTATGGCTACACCTTC. It encodes CATSSGQGFYPTYSNYGYTF.

The CDR3 bases are TGTGCCTGGAGTGTGGGGTTCGGCGGGGAGCTGTTTTTT. It codes for CAWSVGFGGELFF. This chain joins TRBV30 and TRBJ2-2; D is ambiguous. The CDR3 loop spans 13 amino acids. Germline assignment: CDR1 GTSNPN and CDR2 SVGIG (reference sequence). Trimming left V 0 bases short and J 7 bases short, with 9 bases between.

CDR3 protein: CASSLQGPLREQYF. The CDR3 nucleotides read TGTGCCAGCAGTTTACAGGGCCCTCTGAGGGAGCAGTACTTC. The rearrangement joins TRBV27 to TRBJ2-7; a weak D match, TRBD1 (5 bases). Germline CDR1 and CDR2: MNHEY and SMNVEV (reference sequence). The CDR3 spans 14 residues. V lost 2 bases, J lost 7 bases, and 15 bases lay in between.

The gene calls are TRBV2 and TRBJ2-2; D is unclear. The germline V and J ends were trimmed by 4 bases and 8 bases, with 2 bases remaining between them. CDR3 length: 10 residues. Germline V gene sequence: CDR1 SNHLY, CDR2 FYNNEI. The CDR3 DNA sequence: TGTGCCAGCAGTGGAGGGGAGCTGTTTTTT. As protein: CASSGGELFF.

This rearrangement joins TRBV5-1 to TRBJ2-3, with unresolved D. Trimming removed 0 bases from V and 0 bases from J, with 8 bases in between. The CDR3 runs 15 residues. CDR1 SGHRS and CDR2 YFSETQ come from the germline V gene. CDR3 sequence (DNA): TGCGCCAGCAGCTTGGAGCTTCCTAGCACAGATACGCAGTATTTT. It specifies CASSLELPSTDTQYF.

This sequence joins TRBV20-1 and TRBJ2-3; TRBD1 matches 9 bases. The CDR3 totals 15 residues. The J segment lost 5 bases and the V segment lost 1 base, leaving 7 bases of the junction unmatched. CDR1 and CDR2 from the germline V gene are DFQATT and SNEGSKA (reference sequence). CDR3 amino acids: CSARGGTGSGDTQYF. For the CDR3, the DNA is TGCAGTGCTAGAGGCGGGACAGGGTCGGGAGATACGCAGTATTTT.

The V and J genes are TRBV7-3 and TRBJ2-7; 10 positions agree with TRBD2. Trimming cost V 0 bases and J 2 bases; bases outside gene matches: 7. Germline V CDR1 and CDR2: SGHTA, FQGTGA. CDR3 length equals 17 residues. The CDR3 DNA reads as TGTGCCAGCAGCTTAACGGCTAGCGGGAGCCTTGCCTACGAGCAGTACTTC. Its translation is CASSLTASGSLAYEQYF.

The V and J genes are TRBV30 and TRBJ2-3; D not resolved. V was cut by 5 bases and J by 1 base, with 10 bases left in between. CDR1 is GTSNPN, CDR2 SVGIG, per germline (reference sequence). The CDR3 is 13 residues long. The CDR3 DNA reads TGTGCCTGGTCAAGTGGGGGCACAGATACGCAGTATTTT. This encodes CAWSSGGTDTQYF.

The gene calls are TRBV6-6 and TRBJ2-7, with D maybe TRBD2 (5 bases). V lost 0 bases and J lost 3, with 6 bases in between. The CDR3 is made up of 13 amino acids. Germline V gene data show CDR1 as MNHNY and CDR2 as SVGAGI (reference sequence). The CDR3 reads CASSYSEVYEQYF. The CDR3, as DNA: TGTGCCAGCAGTTACTCGGAGGTCTACGAGCAGTACTTC.

The gene calls are TRBV6-4 and TRBJ2-2; possibly TRBD2 for D (6 bases). V was clipped by 2 bases and J by 6 bases, with 10 bases between them. Germline V CDR1 and CDR2: MRHNA, SNTAGT. The length of the CDR3 is 14 residues. The CDR3 sequence: CASSDDGGSGELFF. The CDR3 DNA reads TGTGCCAGCAGTGACGATGGGGGGTCCGGGGAGCTGTTTTTT.

The rearrangement joins TRBV20-1 to TRBJ1-5; TRBD1 agrees at 11 bases. V dropped 7 bases and J dropped 5; count of bases not matched to a gene: 7. The CDR3 length is 14 residues. Germline loops: CDR1 DFQATT, CDR2 SNEGSKA (reference sequence). The CDR3 DNA follows: TGCAGTGGAAAGGGACAGGGGGAATATCAGCCCCAGCATTTT. Translation: CSGKGQGEYQPQHF.

The J gene is TRBJ2-7, the V gene TRBV28; D may be TRBD2 (7 bases). Germline loops: CDR1 MDHEN, CDR2 SYDVKM. The CDR3 runs 13 residues. Between the trimmed V and J ends, which lost 3 bases and 4 bases, there was a span of 10 bases. The CDR3 DNA reads as TGTGCCAGCAGTTTCGGGGGGCCTTACGAGCAGTACTTC. It encodes CASSFGGPYEQYF.

The chain has TRBV25-1 and TRBJ2-7; 8 nucleotides match TRBD1. Looked up from germline, CDR1 is MGHDK and CDR2 is SYGVNS. The ends lost 2 bases at V and 5 bases at J; junction bases unmatched: 8. The CDR3 contains 15 residues. CDR3 sequence (DNA): TGTGCCAGCAGTGAAGGCCGGGACAGGCCGCACGAGCAGTACTTC. Amino acid sequence: CASSEGRDRPHEQYF.

This chain joins TRBV4-1 and TRBJ2-3; possible D gene TRBD2, 5 bases. CDR3 length equals 17 residues. CDR1 is MGHRA, CDR2 YSYEKL, per germline. V was shortened by 4 bases and J by 1 base, with 18 bases between the two germline ends. CDR3 region: CASSREPSFGGTDTQYF. Written as DNA, the CDR3 is TGCGCCAGCAGCCGGGAACCAAGCTTCGGGGGCACAGATACGCAGTATTTT.

This chain connects TRBV27 to TRBJ1-2, with 7 bases lining up with TRBD1. J gave up 5 bases and V 4 bases, and 7 bases lay outside the gene matches. The CDR3 runs to 14 residues. From germline, CDR1 is MNHEY and CDR2 SMNVEV (reference sequence). Here the CDR3 DNA reads TGTGCCAGCAGTTACCGTGGGACAGTGTATGGCTACACCTTC. Translating it yields CASSYRGTVYGYTF.

The V gene is TRBV25-1, the J gene TRBJ2-3; 7 bases map to TRBD1. Per germline, CDR1 MGHDK and CDR2 SYGVNS. V trimming: 0 bases; J trimming: 5 bases; junction bases outside the gene matches: 8. This CDR3 is 16 amino acids long. The CDR3 region is CASSEYGQAPGDTQYF. The DNA of the CDR3 is TGTGCCAGCAGTGAATATGGACAGGCCCCCGGAGATACGCAGTATTTT. The variable domain in full, completed from reference TRBV25-1 and TRBJ2-3, reads EADIYQTPRYLVIGTGKKITLECSQTMGHDKMYWYQQDPGMELHLIHYSYGVNSTEKGDLSSESTVSRIRTEHFPLTLESARPSHTSQYLCASSEYGQAPGDTQYFGPGTRLTVL.

This chain joins TRBV25-1 and TRBJ2-4, with D possibly matching TRBD1 (5 bases). Per germline, CDR1 MGHDK and CDR2 SYGVNS. V lost 4 bases, J lost 8 bases, and 18 bases lay in between. The length of the CDR3 is 15 residues. This chain's CDR3 is CASSAAETIGDIQYF. In DNA form, the CDR3 reads TGTGCCAGCAGTGCGGCAGAGACGATAGGGGACATTCAGTACTTC.

CDR3 region: CATPGPSNTEAFF. The CDR3 bases are TGTGCCACCCCGGGCCCCTCGAACACTGAAGCTTTCTTT. The rearrangement links TRBV11-2 to TRBJ1-1; D gene ambiguous. Per germline, CDR1 SGHAT and CDR2 FQNNGV. Trimming pared 10 bases from V and 1 base from J, leaving 13 bases between. The CDR3 spans 13 residues.

The chain has TRBV19 and TRBJ2-1, with D perhaps TRBD1 or TRBD2 (5 bases each). Trimming took off 3 bases at V and 9 bases at J, with 12 bases between the two ends. This CDR3 is built from 13 residues. Germline lookup yields CDR1 LNHDA and CDR2 SQIVND (reference sequence). CDR3 in amino acids: CASSILPGAEQFF. The CDR3 DNA sequence: TGTGCCAGTAGTATCCTACCCGGGGCTGAGCAGTTCTTC.